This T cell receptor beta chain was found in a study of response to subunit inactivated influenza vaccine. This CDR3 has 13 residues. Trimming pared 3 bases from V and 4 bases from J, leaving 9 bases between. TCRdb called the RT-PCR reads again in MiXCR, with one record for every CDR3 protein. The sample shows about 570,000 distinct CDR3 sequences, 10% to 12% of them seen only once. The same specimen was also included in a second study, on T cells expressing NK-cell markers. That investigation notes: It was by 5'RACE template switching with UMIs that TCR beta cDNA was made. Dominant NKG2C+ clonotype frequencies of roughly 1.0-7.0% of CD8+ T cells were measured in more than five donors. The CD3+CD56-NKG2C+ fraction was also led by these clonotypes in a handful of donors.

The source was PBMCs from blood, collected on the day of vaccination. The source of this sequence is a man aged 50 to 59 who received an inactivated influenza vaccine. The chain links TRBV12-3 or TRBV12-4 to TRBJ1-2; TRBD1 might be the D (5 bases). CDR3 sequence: CASSFVRGYGYTF. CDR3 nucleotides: TGTGCCAGCAGTTTTGTTAGGGGCTATGGCTACACCTTC.